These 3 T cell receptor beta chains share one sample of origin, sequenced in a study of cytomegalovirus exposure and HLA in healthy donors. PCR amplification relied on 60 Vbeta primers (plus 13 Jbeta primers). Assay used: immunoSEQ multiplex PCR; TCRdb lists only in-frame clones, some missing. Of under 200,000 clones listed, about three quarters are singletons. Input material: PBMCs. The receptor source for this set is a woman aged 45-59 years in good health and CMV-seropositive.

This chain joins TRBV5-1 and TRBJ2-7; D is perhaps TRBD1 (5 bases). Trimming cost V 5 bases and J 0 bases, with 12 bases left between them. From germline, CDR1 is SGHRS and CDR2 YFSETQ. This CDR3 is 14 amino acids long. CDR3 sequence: CASSFSGSSYEQYF. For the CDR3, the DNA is TGCGCCAGCAGTTTTTCAGGGTCCTCCTACGAGCAGTACTTC.

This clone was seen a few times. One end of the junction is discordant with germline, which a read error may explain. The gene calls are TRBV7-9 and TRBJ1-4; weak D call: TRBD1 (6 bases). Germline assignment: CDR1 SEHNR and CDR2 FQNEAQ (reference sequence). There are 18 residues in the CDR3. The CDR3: CSSSLDWGSQGYGEKLFF. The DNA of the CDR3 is TGTTCCAGCAGCTTAGACTGGGGGTCCCAGGGGTACGGTGAAAAACTGTTTTTT.

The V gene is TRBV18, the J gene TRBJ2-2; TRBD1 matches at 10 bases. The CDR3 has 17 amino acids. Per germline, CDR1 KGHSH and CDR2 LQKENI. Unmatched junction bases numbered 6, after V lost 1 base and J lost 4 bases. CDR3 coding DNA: TGTGCCAGCTCACCACAGACAGGGGGCTCGGGCACCGGGGAGCTGTTTTTT. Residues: CASSPQTGGSGTGELFF.